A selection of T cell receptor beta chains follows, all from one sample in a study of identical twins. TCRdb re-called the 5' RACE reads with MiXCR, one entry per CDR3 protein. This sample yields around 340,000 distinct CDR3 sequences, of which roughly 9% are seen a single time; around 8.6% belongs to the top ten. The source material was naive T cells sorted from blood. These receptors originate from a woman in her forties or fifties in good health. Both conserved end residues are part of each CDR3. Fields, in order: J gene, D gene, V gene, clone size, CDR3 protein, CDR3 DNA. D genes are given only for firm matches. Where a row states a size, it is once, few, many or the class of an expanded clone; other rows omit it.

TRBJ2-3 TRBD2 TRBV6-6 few CASSYDRGGGTDTQYF TGTGCCAGCAGTTACGATCGTGGGGGGGGCACAGATACGCAGTATTTT
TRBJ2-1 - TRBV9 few CASSVGPSFDEQFF TGTGCCAGCAGCGTAGGTCCTAGCTTCGATGAGCAGTTCTTC
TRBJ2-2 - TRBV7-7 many CASSFRATGELFF TGTGCCAGCAGCTTTCGGGCCACCGGGGAGCTGTTTTTT
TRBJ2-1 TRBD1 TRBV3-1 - CASRTGGLLGEAYNEQFF TGTGCCAGCAGAACAGGGGGCCTACTGGGGGAGGCCTACAATGAGCAGTTCTTC
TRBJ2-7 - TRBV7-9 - CASRAGAPSYEQYF TGTGCCAGCAGGGCAGGGGCGCCTTCTTACGAGCAGTACTTC
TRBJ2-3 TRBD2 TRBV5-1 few CASSPGLAENTDTQYF TGCGCCAGCAGCCCTGGCCTAGCGGAAAACACAGATACGCAGTATTTT
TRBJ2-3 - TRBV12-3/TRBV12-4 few CASSLAGTRLSF TGTGCCAGCAGTTTGGCCGGGACTCGGTTGAGTTTT
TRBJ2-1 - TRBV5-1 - CASSPPGVNEQFF TGCGCCAGCAGCCCCCCCGGGGTCAATGAGCAGTTCTTC
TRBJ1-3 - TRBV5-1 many CASSSGRNAGNTIYF TGCGCCAGCTCATCCGGGAGAAATGCTGGAAACACCATATATTTT
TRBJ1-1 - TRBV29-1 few CSVDRDPAFF TGCAGCGTTGACAGGGACCCAGCTTTCTTT
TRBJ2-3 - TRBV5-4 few CASSWVRGSTDTQYF TGTGCCAGCAGCTGGGTACGGGGGAGCACAGATACGCAGTATTTT
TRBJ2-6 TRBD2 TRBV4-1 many CASSQANRAGTGANVLTF TGCGCCAGCAGCCAAGCAAATAGAGCGGGAACTGGGGCCAACGTCCTGACTTTC